The clone carrying this T cell receptor (beta chain) rates as medium-sized. The target antigen is unknown. These data are taken from a study of immune heterogeneity within non-small cell lung tumors. Study details: Histologically, several tumors were squamous cell carcinomas and more than 9 were non-squamous carcinomas. The remaining 1 tumor was not otherwise specified. Overall study findings and caveats: Different tumor locations in one patient shared dominant CDR3 beta clonotypes yet harbored unique high-frequency clones.

Germline CDR1 reads LGHDT; CDR2 reads YNNKEL (reference sequence). The CDR3 runs to 13 residues. Trimming took off 1 base at V and 2 bases at J, with 3 bases between the two ends. Multiplex PCR amplified TCR beta CDR3 with 32 V and 13 J primers. Each CDR3 protein gets one entry after TCRdb re-called the multiplex PCR reads with MiXCR. The sample has approximately 6,400 distinct CDR3 sequences, 20% to 25% seen once. Template input was genomic DNA from bulk tumor (roughly 630 ng per sample). Multiple biopsies spaced far apart were taken from each primary tumor during surgery. The patients were newly diagnosed with non-small cell lung cancer, had not been treated, and had curative surgery.

Specimen: lung tumor tissue. This sequence originates from a man aged 70 or older with non-small cell lung cancer. J is TRBJ1-3 and V is TRBV3-1; D unclear. CDR3 nucleotide sequence: TGTGCCAGCAGCCAAGTGACTGGAAACACCATATATTTT. It yields the protein CASSQVTGNTIYF.